This T cell receptor (beta chain) is from a study of blood T cell repertoires in COVID-19. This CDR3 is 14 amino acids long. The trim removed 2 bases at V and 5 bases at J, leaving 6 bases unmatched. The germline CDR1 and CDR2 sequences are GTSNPN and SVGIG (reference sequence). Using immunoSEQ multiplex PCR, the repertoire was profiled, and TCRdb retains in-frame clones only, with some absent. The data show 150,000 or so clones, with 85% to 90% seen just once and about a tenth held by the top ten. The clonotype was recovered from an older woman with COVID-19, enrolled during active disease. Sequences were obtained from peripheral blood. The chain combines TRBV30 with TRBJ1-2, with 9 nucleotides matching TRBD1. The CDR3 is CAWSRQGDTYGYTF. The CDR3 DNA reads TGTGCCTGGAGTAGACAGGGGGACACGTATGGCTACACCTTC.